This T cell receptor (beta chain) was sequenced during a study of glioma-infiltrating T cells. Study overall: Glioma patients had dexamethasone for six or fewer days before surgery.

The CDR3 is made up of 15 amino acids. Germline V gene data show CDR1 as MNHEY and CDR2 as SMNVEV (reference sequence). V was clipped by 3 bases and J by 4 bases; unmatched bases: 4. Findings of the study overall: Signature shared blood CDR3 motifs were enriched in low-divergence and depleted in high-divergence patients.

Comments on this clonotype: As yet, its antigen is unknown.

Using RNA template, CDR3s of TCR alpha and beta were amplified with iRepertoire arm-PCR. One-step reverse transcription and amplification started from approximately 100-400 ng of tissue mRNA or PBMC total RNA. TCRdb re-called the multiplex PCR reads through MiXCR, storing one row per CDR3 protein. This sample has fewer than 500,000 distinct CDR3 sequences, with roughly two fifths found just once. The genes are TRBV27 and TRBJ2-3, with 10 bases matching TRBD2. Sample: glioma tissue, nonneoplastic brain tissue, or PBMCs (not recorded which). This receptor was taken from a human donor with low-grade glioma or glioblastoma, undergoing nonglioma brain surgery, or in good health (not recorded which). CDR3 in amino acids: CASSFWGLASDTQYF. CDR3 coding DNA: TGTGCCAGCAGTTTCTGGGGACTAGCGTCAGATACGCAGTATTTT.